This TCR beta chain was sequenced during a study of cytomegalovirus exposure and HLA in healthy donors. Whole-study findings and limits: Analysis was performed later, and it showed HLA-associated TCR beta chains to be more clonally expanded than equally common others. According to the study, around 180 TCR beta chains were cytomegalovirus-associated.

A note on this clone: The antigen is not known.

Primers: 60 Vbeta forward and 13 Jbeta reverse. Clones were sequenced by immunoSEQ multiplex PCR, and TCRdb holds only the in-frame ones, with some missing. The sample lists roughly 240,000 clones; about 88% were seen once. The V end was cut by 1 base, the J end by 3 bases, with 16 bases between. There are 16 residues in the CDR3. Germline lookup yields CDR1 MGHRA and CDR2 YSYEKL. This TCR derives from a girl aged 2-10 years in good health and CMV-seronegative. Sample: PBMCs. The chain combines TRBV4-1 with TRBJ2-7; a possible D gene is TRBD1 (6 bases). CDR3 bases: TGCGCCAGCAGCCAAGTGACAGGCAGGGCCGGCTACGAGCAGTACTTC. This sequence encodes CASSQVTGRAGYEQYF.